The entry that follows covers one TCR beta chain sequence. Its antigen is still unknown. One entry per CDR3 protein, called by TCRdb with MiXCR from the reads. This table has under 120,000 distinct CDR3 sequences, 35% to 50% appearing once. With V trimmed by 10 bases and J by 3 bases, 4 bases remained unmatched. There are 14 residues in the CDR3. Germline V gives CDR1 MRHNA, CDR2 SNTAGT. The data belong to a study of T cell repertoires in cytomegalovirus infection. As for the study in general: Both CMV infection and a matching HLA type were indicated by public TCR beta signatures.

Whole-study results and caveats: Pooled public TCR beta family frequency picked out CMV carriers with the relevant HLA. Ex vivo, HLA-C-restricted CMV-specific TCR beta clonotypes prevailed over the rest of the response.

This sequence was found in a human donor in good health (CMV status not recorded). Some clones in this sample may be carry-over from other donors' samples. This sequence joins TRBV6-4 and TRBJ2-2, with 11 nucleotides matching TRBD1. The sample consisted of CD8+ T cells from cultured PBMCs, taken from culture after CMV antigen stimulation. In nucleotides, the CDR3 is TGTGCCACCCGGACAGGGGGCGACACCGGGGAGCTGTTTTTT. It is translated as CATRTGGDTGELFF.